This T cell receptor beta chain stems from a study of T cell responses to AZD1222 COVID-19 vaccine (dated by TCRdb to the early 2020s). Study-wide context: TCR sequencing was performed for 230 to 250 trial participants, of whom about 200 were given two doses of AZD1222 and roughly 25 were given two doses of MenACWY control vaccine. Trial participants were enrolled by age into 18-55, 56-69 and 70-plus year subgroups, with approximately 160, 26 and 62 TCR-sequenced participants respectively. On the study overall, not on this receptor specifically: After two AZD1222 doses, spike-specific TCR breadth and depth were significantly higher than at day 0 and than in MenACWY recipients. Conclusions about previously exposed vaccinees were limited because only six AZD1222 recipients were SARS-CoV-2 seropositive at baseline. Most participants were white British and females outnumbered males, and the authors suggested that clonal diversity may have been underestimated. Epitopes outside the regions mutated in the B.1.351 and B.1.1.7 variants were reportedly recognized by nearly half of the unique spike-specific TCRs. Because no day 14 peak-response samples were available, the repertoires could be characterized only after the peak T cell response. The 56-69-year group was small, and its depth increase did not reach significance, likely because of low power. The whole spike protein was spanned by vaccine-associated CD4 TCRs, and dominant responses were seen in regions 160-218 and 743-854.

On this clone itself: Its cognate antigen has yet to be identified. No base quality information exists; no much larger clone differs at one position.

CDR1 GTSNPN and CDR2 SVGIG are derived from the germline V gene (reference sequence). From V the trimming removes 1 base and from J it removes 6 bases, while the gene matches leave 7 bases of the junction unaccounted for. Taken from cysteine to phenylalanine, the CDR3 has 15 residues. Left in the record is the CDR3 DNA by itself, 45 bases read in frame from the first base. This specimen's time point label, per the study, means: about 28 days (+/-7) after the second vaccine dose. AZD1222 recipients with second doses at about 4 weeks or about 12 weeks were pooled, because spike-specific TCR depth and breadth did not differ between schedules. Vaccinee samples were obtained from the UK trials COV001 and COV002, which included a single-blind randomized controlled phase 2/3 trial of AZD1222 (ChAdOx1 nCoV-19) in healthy adults. Trial participant PBMC samples were collected at day 0 and day 28 after the second dose for TCRbeta chain sequencing.

The CDR3 regions of human TCRbeta chains were analyzed by immunosequencing. In the source study's methods: TCRs in the repertoires were matched against a reference library of SARS-CoV-2-specific TCRs that had been generated with the MIRA antigen-specificity platform. Breadth meant the fraction of unique TCRs that were SARS-CoV-2-associated, whereas depth meant the fraction of total T cells that were SARS-CoV-2-associated. Using the MIRA data, every spike-specific TCR was mapped to the spike region that the TCR reacted to and assigned to either a CD4 or a CD8 class. Log10-transformed breadth and depth values were compared by one-way ANOVA with Sidak's multiple comparisons tests. Not all clones reach the TCRdb copy of this immuneACCESS table, which keeps in-frame sequences only. Checked studies attribute under half of the gap to unresolved V genes and leave the rest unexplained. That table is the source of V, J and clone size, and D and trimming were worked out from the DNA. A total of some 130,000 clones appear in this sample, 90% to 95% of them only once. The leading ten clones occupy 6.5% to 8% of the sample.

This chain is built from TRBV30 and TRBJ1-4; 8 central nucleotides agree with TRBD1. This receptor was obtained from an adult who received the AZD1222 COVID-19 vaccine. The sequencing here drew on peripheral blood, taken 28 days after the second AZD1222 dose. The CDR3 is CAWSDSRDRHEKLFF. The nucleotide sequence reads TGTGCCTGGAGTGACTCCCGGGACAGGCATGAAAAACTGTTTTTT.